This TCR beta chain was recorded in a study of blood T cell repertoires in COVID-19. Turning to the study itself: COVID-19 samples collected from the United States, Italy and Spain covered acute and convalescent phases. The analysed material was cDNA or gDNA that came from T cells, B-cell-depleted T cells, or PBMCs.

Profiled with immunoSEQ multiplex PCR; TCRdb holds only in-frame clones, not every one. The data show approximately 440,000 clones, roughly 91% seen once. Membership in each cohort depended on participant-reported clinical history. J was trimmed by 1 base and V by 2 bases; bases with no gene match: 4. Germline-derived CDR1 and CDR2 are SGHTA and FQGTGA. CDR3 size: 16 residues. This chain uses TRBV7-3 with TRBJ2-2; TRBD2 agrees at 7 bases. The sample taken for sequencing was PBMCs or T cells enriched from blood (not recorded which). The TCR was taken from a young man who had recovered from COVID-19. CDR3 coding DNA: TGTGCCAGCAGCTTATATAGCGGGTGGAACACCGGGGAGCTGTTTTTT. Protein sequence: CASSLYSGWNTGELFF.